The 27 T cell receptor beta chains in this list originate from one sample, sequenced in a study of control samples from healthy donors and cancer patients. The method was immunoSEQ multiplex PCR; TCRdb's version includes in-frame clones alone and lacks a portion of them. The sample has 150,000 or so clones, about 90% seen once; the top ten hold roughly 1.9%. Sequencing was carried out using blood. These receptors came from a woman aged 45-59 years in good health.

The genes are TRBV27 and TRBJ1-5; no firm D call. The CDR3 loop spans 13 amino acids. CDR1 and CDR2 from the germline V gene are MNHEY and SMNVEV (reference sequence). Trimming removed 5 bases from V and 0 bases from J, with 5 bases in between. The CDR3 nucleotides read TGTGCCAGCAGTGAAAATAGCAATCAGCCCCAGCATTTT. It yields the protein CASSENSNQPQHF.

This CDR3 reads CASSVPSGRITGELFF. The CDR3 DNA sequence: TGCGCCAGCAGCGTACCTAGCGGGAGGATCACCGGGGAGCTGTTTTTT. The chain carries TRBV5-1 and TRBJ2-2; TRBD2 aligns across 11 bases. Germline V gene lookup returns CDR1 SGHRS and CDR2 YFSETQ. The CDR3 loop spans 16 amino acids. The trim removed 4 bases at V and 4 bases at J, leaving 6 bases unmatched.

The J gene is TRBJ2-3, the V gene TRBV11-3, with unresolved D. Trimming left V 8 bases short and J 2 bases short, with 11 bases between. The CDR3 sequence is 13 residues long. Germline V gene lookup returns CDR1 SGHNT and CDR2 YENEEA. DNA for the CDR3: TGTGCCAGCTCCCCAGCATACACAGATACGCAGTATTTT. This gives the protein CASSPAYTDTQYF. Full variable domain (outside the CDR3, taken from reference TRBV11-3 and TRBJ2-3): EAGVVQSPRYKIIEKKQPVAFWCNPISGHNTLYWYLQNLGQGPELLIRYENEEAVDDSQLPKDRFSAERLKGVDSTLKIQPAELGDSAVYLCASSPAYTDTQYFGPGTRLTVL.

CDR3 sequence: CASSFYTRREQYF. CDR3 DNA: TGTGCCAGCAGTTTTTATACCAGAAGAGAGCAGTACTTC. The chain employs TRBV12-3 or TRBV12-4 and TRBJ2-7; D remains ambiguous. V was trimmed by 3 bases and J by 7 bases, leaving 13 bases between them. This CDR3 is built from 13 residues.

CDR3 nucleotide sequence: TGCGCCAGCAGCTCGCTAGCGGACAATGAGCAGTTCTTC. This sequence encodes CASSSLADNEQFF. The J gene is TRBJ2-1, the V gene TRBV5-1; TRBD2 matches at 7 bases. Germline CDR1 SGHRS, CDR2 YFSETQ. The CDR3 is 13 residues long. J lost 5 bases, V lost 3 bases, and 2 bases had no gene match.

The chain employs TRBV11-2 and TRBJ1-1; 8 bases fit TRBD1. With V trimmed by 5 bases and J by 5 bases, 10 bases remained unmatched. Germline V gene data show CDR1 as SGHAT and CDR2 as FQNNGV. This CDR3 has 15 amino acids. CDR3 nucleotide sequence: TGTGCCAGCAGCCCCCTCCACAGGGGGAATACTGAAGCTTTCTTT. Encoded protein: CASSPLHRGNTEAFF.

The chain employs TRBV3-1 (or the pseudogene TRBV3-2) and TRBJ2-1; TRBD2 matches 14 bases. The CDR3 length is 16 residues. Germline CDR1 and CDR2: LGHDT and YNNKEL (reference sequence). J gave up 8 bases and V 3 bases, and 6 bases lay outside the gene matches. CDR3 nucleotides: TGTGCCAGCAGCCAGGAGACTAGCGGGGGGGCCCATGAGCAGTTCTTC. Translation: CASSQETSGGAHEQFF.

In its sample, this clone was seen once. The chain couples TRBV7-9 to TRBJ1-4, with D perhaps matching TRBD1 (5 bases). V gave up 4 bases and J gave up 8 bases, with 14 bases separating them. Germline V gene sequence: CDR1 SEHNR, CDR2 FQNEAQ (reference sequence). This CDR3 contains 14 residues. CDR3 DNA: TGTGCCAGCAGCTCCGGGACGCAAGGGGAAAAACTGTTTTTT. Translated: CASSSGTQGEKLFF.

This chain uses TRBV3-1 (or the pseudogene TRBV3-2) with TRBJ1-2; weak D call: TRBD1 (5 bases). In germline, CDR1 is LGHDT, CDR2 YNNKEL (reference sequence). V was trimmed by 5 bases and J by 8 bases, leaving 15 bases between them. There are 13 residues in the CDR3. This chain's CDR3 is CASSSRTIGGYTF. In DNA form, the CDR3 reads TGTGCCAGCAGCTCTCGGACAATCGGGGGCTACACCTTC.

CDR3 sequence: CASSTQREGTGELFF. Written as DNA, the CDR3 is TGTGCCAGCTCAACCCAGCGGGAGGGAACCGGGGAGCTGTTTTTT. The chain recombines TRBV18 with TRBJ2-2, with TRBD2 matching 10 bases. The CDR3 sequence is 15 residues long. CDR1 is KGHSH and CDR2 is LQKENI in the germline V gene. V shed 5 bases, J shed 5 bases, and the junction held 5 bases outside the gene matches. The full variable domain, with the rest looked up from reference TRBV18 and TRBJ2-2, is NAGVMQNPRHLVRRRGQEARLRCSPMKGHSHVYWYRQLPEEGLKFMVYLQKENIIDESGMPKERFSAEFPKEGPSILRIQQVVRGDSAAYFCASSTQREGTGELFFGEGSRLTVL.

The V call is TRBV18, the J call TRBJ2-1; D is unresolved. Germline V gene data show CDR1 as KGHSH and CDR2 as LQKENI. Trimming stripped 3 bases from V and 6 bases from J, with 15 bases between. CDR3 length equals 15 residues. The CDR3 is CASSPDPAWGNEQFF. The CDR3 DNA reads TGTGCCAGCTCACCGGACCCGGCGTGGGGCAATGAGCAGTTCTTC.

The rearrangement links TRBV5-1 to TRBJ2-7; no clear D. From germline, CDR1 is SGHRS and CDR2 YFSETQ. This CDR3 spans 14 amino acids. V was cut by 4 bases and J by 1 base, with 12 bases left in between. The CDR3 DNA reads as TGCGCCAGCAGCAGACGGACGGAGTCCTACGAGCAGTACTTC. Translated, it gives CASSRRTESYEQYF.

The gene calls are TRBV7-2 and TRBJ1-4; D unclear. Germline CDR1 SGHTA, CDR2 FQGNSA. The CDR3 totals 16 residues. Trimming left V 2 bases short and J 5 bases short, with 15 bases between. The CDR3 DNA reads TGTGCCAGCAGCTTATTATTCCGGCGGGGAAATGAAAAACTGTTTTTT. This sequence encodes CASSLLFRRGNEKLFF.

This clone was counted a single time. The V gene is TRBV5-1, the J gene TRBJ2-1; 12 bases fit TRBD2. Germline assignment: CDR1 SGHRS and CDR2 YFSETQ. With V trimmed by 3 bases and J by 6 bases, 10 bases remained unmatched. The CDR3 has 17 amino acids. CDR3 in amino acids: CASSSVLLAGGSNEQFF. The CDR3 coding sequence is TGCGCCAGCAGCTCCGTCCTACTAGCGGGAGGTAGCAATGAGCAGTTCTTC.

The gene calls are TRBV6-1 and TRBJ1-5, with D possibly TRBD1 on 6 matching bases. Germline V gene lookup returns CDR1 MNHNS and CDR2 SASEGT. This CDR3 spans 16 amino acids. Trimming stripped 4 bases from V and 2 bases from J, with 15 bases between. CDR3 sequence: CASSVMGARGNQPQHF. In nucleotides, the CDR3 is TGTGCCAGCAGTGTGATGGGGGCCCGGGGCAATCAGCCCCAGCATTTT.

The chain combines TRBV10-3 with TRBJ2-7; D not resolved. CDR3 length: 12 amino acids. Trimming shortened V by 8 bases and J by 1 base, and 9 bases separated the two germline ends. Per germline, CDR1 ENHRY and CDR2 SYGVKD. The CDR3 DNA follows: TGTGCCATCGGGGTAGGGTCCTACGAGCAGTACTTC. It is translated as CAIGVGSYEQYF.

The J gene is TRBJ2-1, the V gene TRBV27; D may correspond to TRBD1 or TRBD2 (6 bases each). V was trimmed by 4 bases and J by 4 bases, leaving 14 bases between them. The CDR3 extends over 15 amino acids. Germline CDR1 and CDR2: MNHEY and SMNVEV (reference sequence). DNA of the CDR3: TGTGCCAGCAGTTCGCCGGGGGCGGGATACAATGAGCAGTTCTTC. Its protein product is CASSSPGAGYNEQFF.

The rearrangement joins TRBV3-1 (or the pseudogene TRBV3-2) to TRBJ1-1; D possibly corresponds to TRBD1 (5 bases). Trimming left V 0 bases short and J 5 bases short, with 13 bases between. Germline-derived CDR1 and CDR2 are LGHDT and YNNKEL (reference sequence). The CDR3 loop spans 15 amino acids. CDR3: CASSQDYRSQTEAFF. DNA of the CDR3: TGTGCCAGCAGCCAAGACTACAGGAGTCAGACTGAAGCTTTCTTT.

The rearrangement uses TRBV6-5 and TRBJ1-1; D gene unclear. Trimming removed 6 bases at V and 2 bases at J, with 10 bases between. Germline V gives CDR1 MNHEY, CDR2 SVGAGI. The CDR3 length is 13 residues. The DNA for the CDR3 is TGTGCCAGCAGGACCTTAGTTAACACTGAAGCTTTCTTT. Translated: CASRTLVNTEAFF.

This chain uses TRBV7-6 with TRBJ1-4, with 7 bases identical to TRBD1. J was trimmed by 0 bases and V by 1 base; bases with no gene match: 5. Germline V gene sequence: CDR1 SGHVS, CDR2 FNYEAQ. The CDR3 extends over 17 amino acids. DNA of the CDR3: TGTGCCAGCAGCTTAGTAGGGCAGGGGGCAACTAATGAAAAACTGTTTTTT. It translates to CASSLVGQGATNEKLFF.

The chain links TRBV29-1 to TRBJ2-3; 9 nucleotides align to TRBD2. Germline V gene lookup returns CDR1 SQVTM and CDR2 ANQGSEA. V lost 1 base, J lost 7 bases, and 9 bases stayed unmatched. The CDR3 loop spans 15 amino acids. As DNA, the CDR3 is TGCAGCGTTGAAGTGACCGTTAGCGGGAGAAATACGCAGTATTTT. It is translated as CSVEVTVSGRNTQYF.

In nucleotides, the CDR3 is TGTGCCACCAGCAGAGGCCACCGGGACCCTAGCAATCAGCCCCAGCATTTT. Protein: CATSRGHRDPSNQPQHF. The chain joins TRBV15 to TRBJ1-5; TRBD1 might be the D (5 bases). The CDR3 runs 17 residues. The V and J ends lost 1 base and 0 bases respectively, with 13 bases between them. Germline CDR1 and CDR2: LNHNV and YYDKDF (reference sequence).

This clone was counted once. The rearrangement links TRBV6-1 to TRBJ1-6, with unresolved D. Between the trimmed V and J ends, which lost 1 base and 6 bases, there was a span of 16 bases. Germline CDR1 is MNHNS and CDR2 is SASEGT. The length of the CDR3 is 17 residues. The CDR3 loop reads CASSEVPPGVSNSPLHF. The CDR3 nucleotides are TGTGCCAGCAGTGAAGTTCCGCCGGGCGTGAGTAATTCACCCCTCCACTTT.

This sequence joins TRBV5-8 and TRBJ2-7; 7 bases match TRBD1. Germline V lookup: CDR1 SGHTS, CDR2 YDEGEE. This CDR3 contains 16 residues. Germline trimming cut 1 base from V and 0 bases from J; bases unmatched to any gene: 7. CDR3 region: CASSLSPGTASYEQYF. For the CDR3, the DNA is TGTGCCAGCAGCTTGTCTCCCGGGACAGCCTCCTACGAGCAGTACTTC.

This chain links TRBV7-9 with TRBJ2-7; D not certain. Germline V gives CDR1 SEHNR, CDR2 FQNEAQ (reference sequence). This CDR3 region has 14 residues. V lost 4 bases, J lost 1 base, and 11 bases lay in between. Here the CDR3 DNA reads TGTGCCAGCAGCTCCAGGTCCCAATCCTACGAGCAGTACTTC. Translated, it gives CASSSRSQSYEQYF.

The gene calls are TRBV5-1 and TRBJ1-6; D call uncertain. CDR1 and CDR2 from the germline V gene are SGHRS and YFSETQ. The CDR3 length is 16 residues. Trimming took off 0 bases at V and 7 bases at J, with 14 bases between the two ends. CDR3 nucleotides: TGCGCCAGCAGCTTGGAAGGGAATAAGAAGAATTCACCCCTCCACTTT. Encoded protein: CASSLEGNKKNSPLHF.

The chain recombines TRBV5-1 with TRBJ1-3; D is uncertain. The CDR3 is 16 amino acids. Germline-derived CDR1 and CDR2 are SGHRS and YFSETQ. Trimming cost V 0 bases and J 3 bases, with 13 bases left between them. DNA for the CDR3: TGCGCCAGCAGCTTGGCCTCGGGCGCAGTTGGAAACACCATATATTTT. Amino acids: CASSLASGAVGNTIYF. Variable domain in full (rest from reference TRBV5-1 and TRBJ1-3): KAGVTQTPRYLIKTRGQQVTLSCSPISGHRSVSWYQQTPGQGLQFLFEYFSETQRNKGNFPGRFSGRQFSNSRSEMNVSTLELGDSALYLCASSLASGAVGNTIYFGEGSWLTVV.